This TCR beta chain is from a study of T cells expressing NK-cell markers. 5'RACE template switching with UMIs generated TCR beta cDNA. Reprocessing the 5' RACE reads, TCRdb reports a single entry for every CDR3 protein and omits DNA. Recorded for this sample: about 410,000 distinct CDR3 sequences. CDR1 is DFQATT and CDR2 is SNEGSKA in the germline V gene (reference sequence). The CDR3 has 14 amino acids. The chain employs TRBV20-1 and TRBJ1-1; the D call from TCRdb, TRBD1, cannot be confirmed without DNA. The receptor was derived from a woman aged 50 to 60 in good health. Sequencing was carried out using blood T cells: a sorted CD56 or NKG2C T cell subset, CD4+ or CD8+ T cells, or bulk PBMC T cells (not recorded which). CDR3 loop: CSAPAGSVDTEAFF.